Detailed here is one T cell receptor (beta chain). Self-reported history from a screening survey and questionnaire set each donor's cohort. Some clones are missing from TCRdb's copy, which holds only in-frame ones; the method was immunoSEQ multiplex PCR. This table holds some 420,000 clones, 75% to 90% found once. Trimming took 3 bases from V and 9 from J, leaving 21 bases between them. The CDR3 has 15 residues. Germline V gives CDR1 SGHTA, CDR2 FQGNSA. This sample stems from a study of blood T cell repertoires in COVID-19. Study at large: The cDNA or gDNA used as material had been derived from T cells, B-cell-depleted T cells, or PBMCs.

This TCR derives from a young man who had recovered from COVID-19. V gene TRBV7-2 combines with J gene TRBJ2-7; D perhaps matches TRBD2 (5 bases). The sample was PBMCs or T cells enriched from blood (not recorded which). The CDR3 sequence is CASSFKLGDSLGQYF. Written as DNA, the CDR3 is TGTGCCAGCAGCTTCAAGCTCGGGGATTCCCTGGGGCAGTACTTC.